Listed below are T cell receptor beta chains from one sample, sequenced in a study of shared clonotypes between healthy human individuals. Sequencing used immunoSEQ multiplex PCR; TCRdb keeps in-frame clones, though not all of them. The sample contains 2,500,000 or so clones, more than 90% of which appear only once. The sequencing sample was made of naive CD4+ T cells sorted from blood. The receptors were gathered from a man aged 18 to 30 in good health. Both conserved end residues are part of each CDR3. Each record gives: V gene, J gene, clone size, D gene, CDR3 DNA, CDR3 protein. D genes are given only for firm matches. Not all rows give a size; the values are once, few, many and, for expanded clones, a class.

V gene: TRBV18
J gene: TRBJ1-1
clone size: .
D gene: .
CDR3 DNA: TGTGCCAGCTCACGTTTGGACACTGAAGCTTTCTTT
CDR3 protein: CASSRLDTEAFF

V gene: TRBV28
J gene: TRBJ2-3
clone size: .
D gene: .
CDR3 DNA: TGTGCCAGCGGTCTTTTGGGGAGTCGAAATACGCAGTATTTT
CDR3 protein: CASGLLGSRNTQYF

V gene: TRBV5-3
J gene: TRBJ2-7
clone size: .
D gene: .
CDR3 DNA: TGTGCCAGAAGCATCTCGGACAGACTTTCCTACGAGCAGTACTTC
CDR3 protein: CARSISDRLSYEQYF

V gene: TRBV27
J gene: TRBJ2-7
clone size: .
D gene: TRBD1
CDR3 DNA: TGTGCCAGCAGTCTATACAGGGGATCCTACGAGCAGTACTTC
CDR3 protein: CASSLYRGSYEQYF

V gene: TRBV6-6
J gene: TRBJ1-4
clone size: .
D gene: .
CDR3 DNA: TGTGCCAGCAGTACGCCGTCCCTGGGTGAAAAACTGTTTTTT
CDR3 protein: CASSTPSLGEKLFF

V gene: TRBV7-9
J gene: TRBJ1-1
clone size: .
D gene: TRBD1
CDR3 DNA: TGTGCCAGCAGCACCGCCGGGACAGCGAACACTGAAGCTTTCTTT
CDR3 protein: CASSTAGTANTEAFF

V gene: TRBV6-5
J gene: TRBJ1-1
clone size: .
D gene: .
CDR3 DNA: TGTGCCAGCAGTAAGGCCGAGGTCACTGAAGCTTTCTTT
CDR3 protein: CASSKAEVTEAFF

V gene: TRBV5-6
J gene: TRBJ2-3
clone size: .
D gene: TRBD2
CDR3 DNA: TGTGCCAGCAGCTTGGTGACTAGCGGGGGGGCCGCCACTACAGATACGCAGTATTTT
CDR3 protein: CASSLVTSGGAATTDTQYF

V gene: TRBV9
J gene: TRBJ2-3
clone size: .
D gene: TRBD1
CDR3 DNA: TGTGCCAGCAGCGTAGAAGGGACAGGGAGAACAGATACGCAGTATTTT
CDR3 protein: CASSVEGTGRTDTQYF

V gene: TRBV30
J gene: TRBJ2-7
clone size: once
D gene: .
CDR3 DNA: TGTGCCTGGGCCTTGGTTGGAGGGACCGAATTCTTC
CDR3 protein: CAWALVGGTEFF

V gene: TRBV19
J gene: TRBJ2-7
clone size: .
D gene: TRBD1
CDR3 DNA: TGTGCCAGTAGTATAGGGACAGGGAAGAACTACGAGCAGTACTTC
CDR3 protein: CASSIGTGKNYEQYF

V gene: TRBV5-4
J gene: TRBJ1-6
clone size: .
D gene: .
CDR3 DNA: TGTGCCAGCAGCTTGGGACCCCCGGGCTCACCCCTCCACTTT
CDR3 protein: CASSLGPPGSPLHF

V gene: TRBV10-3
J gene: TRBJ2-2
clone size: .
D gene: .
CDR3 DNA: TGTGCCTCAGGGGGGATCAACACCGGGGAGCTGTTTTTT
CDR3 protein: CASGGINTGELFF

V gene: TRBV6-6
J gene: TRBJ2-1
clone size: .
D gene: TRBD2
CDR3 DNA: TGTGCCAGCAGCAGACTAGCGGGACTCTACAATGAGCAGTTCTTC
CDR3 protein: CASSRLAGLYNEQFF

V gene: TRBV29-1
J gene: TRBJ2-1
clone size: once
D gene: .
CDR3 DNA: TGCAGCGTTGAGAAGGGAGCCGCGATTTACAATGAGCAGTTCTTC
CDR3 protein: CSVEKGAAIYNEQFF

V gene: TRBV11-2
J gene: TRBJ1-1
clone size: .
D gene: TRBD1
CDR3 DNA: TGTGCCAGCAGCTTTTCGACAGGGGGGAACACTGAAGCTTTCTTT
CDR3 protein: CASSFSTGGNTEAFF

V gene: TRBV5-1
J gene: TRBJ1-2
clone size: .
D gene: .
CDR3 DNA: TGCGCCAGCAGCTTGGAAAGGGAGGCGGATGGCTACACCTTC
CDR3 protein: CASSLEREADGYTF

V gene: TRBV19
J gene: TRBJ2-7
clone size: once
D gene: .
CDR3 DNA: TGTGCCAGTAGCCGTGGACCGTATATTACCTACGAGCAGTACTTC
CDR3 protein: CASSRGPYITYEQYF

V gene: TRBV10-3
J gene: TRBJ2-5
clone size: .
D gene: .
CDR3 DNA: TGTGCCATCAGTGAGTCAGGGTTAGGGGAGACCCAGTACTTC
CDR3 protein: CAISESGLGETQYF

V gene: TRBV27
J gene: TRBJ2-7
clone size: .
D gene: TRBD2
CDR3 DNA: TGTGCCAGCAGGGGACTAGCGGGTGAGCAGTACTTC
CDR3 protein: CASRGLAGEQYF

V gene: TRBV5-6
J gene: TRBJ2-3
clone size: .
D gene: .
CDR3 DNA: TGTGCCAGCAGCTTGGTACCGACTCAACAGGGAGATACGCAGTATTTT
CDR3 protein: CASSLVPTQQGDTQYF

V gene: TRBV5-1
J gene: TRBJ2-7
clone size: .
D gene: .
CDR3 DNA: TGCGCCAGCAGTTCCTCTGGTAGCGGCTACGAGCAGTACTTC
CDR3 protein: CASSSSGSGYEQYF

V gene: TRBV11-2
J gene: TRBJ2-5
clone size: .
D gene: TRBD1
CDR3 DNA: TGTGCCAGCAGCTTAGAATTAGGGGGCTGGGAGACCCAGTACTTC
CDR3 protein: CASSLELGGWETQYF

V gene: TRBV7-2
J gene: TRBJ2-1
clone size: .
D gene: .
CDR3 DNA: TGTGCCAGCAGCGAGCAAGGGGGGCCCGATGAGCAGTTCTTC
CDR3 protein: CASSEQGGPDEQFF

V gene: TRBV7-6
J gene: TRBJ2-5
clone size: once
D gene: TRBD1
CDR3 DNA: TGTGCCAGCAGCCGACACACAGACAGGGGCCAGGAGACCCAGTACTTC
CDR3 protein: CASSRHTDRGQETQYF

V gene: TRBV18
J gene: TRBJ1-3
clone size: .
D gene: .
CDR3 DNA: TGTGCCAGCTCACCACCGGGATCCAGGAGCCTTGGAAACACCATATATTTT
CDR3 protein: CASSPPGSRSLGNTIYF

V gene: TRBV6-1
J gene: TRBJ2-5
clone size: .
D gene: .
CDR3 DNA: TGTGCCAGCTGCAGGGGAACCAAGTGGGAGACCCAGTACTTC
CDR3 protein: CASCRGTKWETQYF

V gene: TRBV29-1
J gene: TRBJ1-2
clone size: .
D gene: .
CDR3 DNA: TGCAGCGTTCACCCTCGGCTGGTAACCTATGGCTACACCTTC
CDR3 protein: CSVHPRLVTYGYTF

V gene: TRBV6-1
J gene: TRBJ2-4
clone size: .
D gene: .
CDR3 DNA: TGTGCCAGCAGTGCCCCGGGACCCCACGGAAACATTCAGTACTTC
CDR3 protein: CASSAPGPHGNIQYF

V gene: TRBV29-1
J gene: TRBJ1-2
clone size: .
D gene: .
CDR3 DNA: TGCAGCGTATGGGGACTTGAGCGGGCTGGGTGGATGCCCTTC
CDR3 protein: CSVWGLERAGWMPF

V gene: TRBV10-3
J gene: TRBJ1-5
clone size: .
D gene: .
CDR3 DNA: TGTGCCATCGGGGGTCAGCCCCAGCATTTT
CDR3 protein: CAIGGQPQHF

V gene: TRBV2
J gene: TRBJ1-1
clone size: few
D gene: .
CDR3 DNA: TGTGCCAGCAGGCAACAGACTGAAGCTTTCTTT
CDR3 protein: CASRQQTEAFF

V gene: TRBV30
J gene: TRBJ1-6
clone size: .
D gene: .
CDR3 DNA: TGTGCCTGGAGTGTTTCCGCAGGGGACTCACCCCTCCACTTT
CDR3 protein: CAWSVSAGDSPLHF

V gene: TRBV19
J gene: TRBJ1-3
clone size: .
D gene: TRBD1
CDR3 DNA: TGTGCCAGTAGTCTTCTCGACAGGGGTGTTGGAAACACCATATATTTT
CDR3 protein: CASSLLDRGVGNTIYF

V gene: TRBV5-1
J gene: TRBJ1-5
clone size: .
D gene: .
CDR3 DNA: TGCGCCAGCAGCTTGTCAGTAGGGTCGCCACGTATTAGCAATCAGCCCCAGCATTTT
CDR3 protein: CASSLSVGSPRISNQPQHF

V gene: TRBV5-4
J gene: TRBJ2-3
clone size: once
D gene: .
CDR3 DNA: TGTGCCAGCAGCGCAGGGCCTTCAATTAGCACAGATACGCAGTATTTT
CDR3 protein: CASSAGPSISTDTQYF

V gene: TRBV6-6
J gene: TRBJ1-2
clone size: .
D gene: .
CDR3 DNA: TGTGCCAGCACCCTCCACGGCAACTATGGCTACACCTTC
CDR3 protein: CASTLHGNYGYTF

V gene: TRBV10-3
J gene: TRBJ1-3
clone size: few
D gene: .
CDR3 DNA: TGTGCCATCAGTGGGCAGGTCTCTGGAAACACCATATATTTT
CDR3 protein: CAISGQVSGNTIYF

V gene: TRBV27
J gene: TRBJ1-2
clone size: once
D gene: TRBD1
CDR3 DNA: TGTGCCAGCAGTTTAAAGGCAGGGGGTACGGGTGGCTACACCTTC
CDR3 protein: CASSLKAGGTGGYTF

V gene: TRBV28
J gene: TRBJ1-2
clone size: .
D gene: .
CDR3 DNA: TGTGCCAGCAGTTTAGAGGGAAACTATGGCTACACCTTC
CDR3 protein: CASSLEGNYGYTF

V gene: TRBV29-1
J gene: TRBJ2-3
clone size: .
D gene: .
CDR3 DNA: TGTGGCGGGAAATACACAGATACGCAGTATTTT
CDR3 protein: CGGKYTDTQYF

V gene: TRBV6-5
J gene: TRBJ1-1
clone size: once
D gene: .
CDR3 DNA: TGTGCCAGCAGCTTCCGGGACACTGAAGCTTTCTTT
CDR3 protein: CASSFRDTEAFF

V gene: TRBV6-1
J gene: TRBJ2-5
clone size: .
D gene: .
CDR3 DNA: TGTGCCAGCAGAGCGGACTTCGCCAAACAGGCCCAGTACTTC
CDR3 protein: CASRADFAKQAQYF

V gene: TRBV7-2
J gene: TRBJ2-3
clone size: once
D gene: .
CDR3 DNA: TGTGCCAGTGGGGTTTTTCGCACAGATACGCAGTATTTT
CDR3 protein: CASGVFRTDTQYF

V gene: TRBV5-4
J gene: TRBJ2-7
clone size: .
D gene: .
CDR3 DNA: TGTGCCAGCAGCTTGACGTCACAGGGTCCCTACGAGCAGTACTTC
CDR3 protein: CASSLTSQGPYEQYF

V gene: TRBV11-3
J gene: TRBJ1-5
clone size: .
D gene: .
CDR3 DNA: TGTGCCAGCAGCTTCCCCGCGGGGTGGAATTTGCCCCAGCATTTT
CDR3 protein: CASSFPAGWNLPQHF

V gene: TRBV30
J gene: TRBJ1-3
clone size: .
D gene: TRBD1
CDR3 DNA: TGTGCCTGGAGCCCGGGACAGGGGGGCTCGAACACCATATATTTT
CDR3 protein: CAWSPGQGGSNTIYF

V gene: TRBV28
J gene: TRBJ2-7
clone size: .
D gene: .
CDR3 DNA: TGTGCCAGCAGTTCCCCGCCCTCCGAGCAGTACTTC
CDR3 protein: CASSSPPSEQYF

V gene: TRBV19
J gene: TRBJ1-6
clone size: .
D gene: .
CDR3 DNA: TGTGCCAGTAGTTTAGCCGCGGTTAATTCACCCCTCCACTTT
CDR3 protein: CASSLAAVNSPLHF

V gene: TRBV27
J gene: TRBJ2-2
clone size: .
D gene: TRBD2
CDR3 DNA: TGTGCCAGCAGTACTAGCGAAACCGGGGAGCTGTTTTTT
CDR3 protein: CASSTSETGELFF

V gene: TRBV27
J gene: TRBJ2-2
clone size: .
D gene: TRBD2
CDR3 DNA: TGTGCCAGCACCATGGGACTAGCGGGAGGTGGGGACACCGGGGAGCTGTTTTTT
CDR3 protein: CASTMGLAGGGDTGELFF